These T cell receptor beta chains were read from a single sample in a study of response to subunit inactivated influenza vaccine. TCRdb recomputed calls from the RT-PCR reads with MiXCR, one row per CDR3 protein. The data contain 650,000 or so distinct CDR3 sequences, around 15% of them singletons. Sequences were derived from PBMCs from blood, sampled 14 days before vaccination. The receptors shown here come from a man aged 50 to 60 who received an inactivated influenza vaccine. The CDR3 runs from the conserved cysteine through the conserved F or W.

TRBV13	CASSLSPGGGTYEQYF
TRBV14	CASSLLEGTNSPLHF
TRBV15	CATSRDRAYGYTF
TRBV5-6	CASSFLRDGELFF
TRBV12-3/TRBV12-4	CASSFKGVANTEAFF
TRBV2	CASTGFYGYTF
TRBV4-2	CASSQAGASGAYEQYF
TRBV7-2	CASSTRVGEQYF
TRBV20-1	CSATGQGFAYEQYF
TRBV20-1	CSASGGGSYEQYF
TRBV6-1	CASSDRTRGEYF
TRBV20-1	CSAAPTGASYNEQFF
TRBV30	CAWSVRGTEAFF
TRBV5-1	CASSNGGMNEQYF
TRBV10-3	CAISGQGGEKLFF
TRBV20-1	CSARGFPKTSGNTIYF
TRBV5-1	CASSSLAGVDNEQFF
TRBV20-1	CSARLQGQDTEAFF
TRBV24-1	CATSDSRQGLGETQYF
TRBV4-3	CASSRGQGSEKLFF
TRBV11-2	CASSGDYFSSYEQYF
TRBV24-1	CATSDLGTGRTF
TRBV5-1	CASSTGQQVYEQYF
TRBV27	CASSLYLSSGANVLTF
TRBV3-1	CASSPGRQETQYF
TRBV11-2	CASSLGDRGGRRNVLTF
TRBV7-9	CASVGQGYNEQFF
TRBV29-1	CSVGTSGYNEQFF
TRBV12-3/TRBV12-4	CASSPGTPPDTQYF
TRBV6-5	CASSYSRGGRVGTGELFF
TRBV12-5	CASGLPWRDPYEQYF
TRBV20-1	CSASQLGSKNTEAFF
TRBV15	CATSTILEGSYEQYF
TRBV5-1	CASSAIAPGGNNEQFF
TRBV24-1	CATSETGTSFTGELFF
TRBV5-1	CASSLGTLQETQYF
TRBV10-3	CAIATRGATGGETQYF
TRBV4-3	CASSQGLADEQYF
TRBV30	CAWTGTSGYNEQFF
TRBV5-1	CASSRNPAGGAGELFF
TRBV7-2	CASSPQGLDEQFF
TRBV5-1	CASSFSTGMQPQHF
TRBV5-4	CASSSGQSSDYEQYF
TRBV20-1	CSVSESNRMQNQPQHF
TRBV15	CATSGQGLYEQYF
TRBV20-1	CSASGGYNEQFF
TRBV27	CASSKGTSQLSAEQYF
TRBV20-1	CSASGSWENEQFF
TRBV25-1	CASSELGGQGGEQYF
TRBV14	CASSQNRENYGYTF
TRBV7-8	CASSRQGFPGELFF
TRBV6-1	CASIQLNTGELFF
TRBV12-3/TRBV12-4	CASSLTGTGYSEQFF
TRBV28	CASGTGGRELFF
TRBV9	CASSHSERMANTGELFF
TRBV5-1	CASSLGSGHAGTEAFF
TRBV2	CASSPQGVYTDTQYF
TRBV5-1	CASSLGGGNSYEQYF
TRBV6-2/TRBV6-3	CASSKETETYGYTF